This T cell receptor (beta chain) was recovered during a study of type 1 regulatory T cells. About the research overall: An in vitro protocol generated T-allo10, a Tr1-enriched, alloantigen-specific CD4 T cell product. General observations from the study: Compared with non-Tr1 cells, Tr1 cells showed a narrower TCR repertoire.

In TCRdb, the reads were re-called with MiXCR into one record per CDR3 protein. The sample yields more than 4,000 distinct CDR3 sequences, 26% seen once. Of note for this clonotype: The antigen is unknown.

The V segment lost 6 bases and the J segment 11 bases; nucleotides outside the gene matches: 9. Germline V gene data show CDR1 as MNHEY and CDR2 as SVGAGI. CDR3 length equals 13 residues. Sequencing used cultured type 1 regulatory T (Tr1) cells, either the whole culture or a sorted fraction (not recorded which). The rearrangement links TRBV6-5 to TRBJ2-1; 8 bases map to TRBD1. This TCR came from a human donor in good health. CDR3 residues: CASRTGTGPKQFF. The DNA for the CDR3 is TGTGCCAGCAGGACCGGGACAGGTCCGAAGCAGTTCTTC.